A selection of T cell receptor beta chains follows, all from one sample in a study of CD8 T cells in Susac syndrome. A single record per CDR3 protein comes from TCRdb applying MiXCR to the immunoSEQ multiplex PCR reads. The repertoire includes some 150,000 distinct CDR3 sequences, 85% to 95% of them detected once, and about 0.16% sits in the top ten. The sample comprised CD4+ T cells from PBMCs. Receptor source: a human donor with Susac syndrome. The CDR3 runs from the conserved cysteine through the conserved F or W. D genes are given only for firm matches. Rows may omit the clone size; those that give it use once, few, many or a size class.

TRBV12-3/TRBV12-4,-,-,TRBJ2-1,CASSSYQGIPYNEQFF,TGTGCCAGCAGTTCCTACCAGGGGATCCCTTACAATGAGCAGTTCTTC
TRBV24-1,once,-,TRBJ2-2,CATSDRGGELFF,TGTGCCACCAGTGATAGGGGAGGGGAGCTGTTTTTT
TRBV7-9,few,-,TRBJ2-7,CASSSYYEQYF,TGTGCCAGCAGTTCTTACTACGAGCAGTACTTC
TRBV29-1,-,TRBD1,TRBJ2-7,CSVTGTGRNEQYF,TGCAGCGTTACCGGGACAGGGAGGAACGAGCAGTACTTC
TRBV2,-,-,TRBJ2-1,CASSWIRTLGNEQFF,TGTGCCAGCAGCTGGATCCGCACCCTGGGGAATGAGCAGTTCTTC
TRBV9,-,TRBD1,TRBJ2-5,CASSATGGRETQYF,TGTGCCAGCAGCGCAACAGGGGGCCGGGAGACCCAGTACTTC
TRBV7-2,-,-,TRBJ2-7,CASSPVGGPSYEQYF,TGTGCCAGCAGCCCGGTTGGGGGGCCCTCCTACGAGCAGTACTTC
TRBV20-1,-,-,TRBJ2-3,CSVGVSMTDTQYF,TGCAGTGTAGGGGTTAGCATGACAGATACGCAGTATTTT
TRBV3-1,-,-,TRBJ2-3,CASSQGVLAGEDTQYF,TGTGCCAGCAGCCAAGGGGTCCTAGCTGGGGAGGATACGCAGTATTTT
TRBV15,few,-,TRBJ1-1,CATSREGNTEAFF,TGTGCCACTTCCCGGGAGGGGAACACTGAAGCTTTCTTT
TRBV20-1,-,TRBD1,TRBJ2-7,CSALRPGQGNYEQYF,TGCAGTGCTCTTAGACCGGGACAGGGGAACTACGAGCAGTACTTC
TRBV5-4,-,-,TRBJ2-3,CASSLDIQVTDTQYF,TGTGCCAGCAGCTTGGACATCCAGGTCACAGATACGCAGTATTTT
TRBV20-1,-,TRBD2,TRBJ2-7,CSASWGGGGVSEQYF,TGCAGTGCTAGTTGGGGCGGCGGGGGGGTCTCAGAGCAGTACTTC
TRBV29-1,-,-,TRBJ1-2,CSVGGRNGYTF,TGCAGCGTAGGCGGGCGGAATGGCTACACCTTC
TRBV14,few,-,TRBJ2-7,CASSQDLLYEQYF,TGTGCCAGCAGCCAAGATCTCCTTTACGAGCAGTACTTC
TRBV9,-,-,TRBJ1-1,CASSVGQGRMNTEAFF,TGTGCCAGCAGCGTAGGGCAGGGAAGGATGAACACTGAAGCTTTCTTT
TRBV29-1,-,-,TRBJ2-1,CSVGLGPSIYNEQFF,TGCAGCGTTGGTCTAGGGCCTTCAATCTACAATGAGCAGTTCTTC
TRBV16,-,TRBD1,TRBJ1-5,CASSPRGPGQLNQPQHF,TGTGCCAGCAGCCCTAGGGGGCCTGGACAGCTCAATCAGCCCCAGCATTTT
TRBV2,-,-,TRBJ2-5,CATGAAQETQYF,TGTGCCACCGGGGCCGCGCAAGAGACCCAGTACTTC
TRBV11-1,-,-,TRBJ2-2,CASSQLRGAGELFF,TGTGCCAGCAGCCAGCTGCGGGGAGCCGGGGAGCTGTTTTTT
TRBV9,-,-,TRBJ2-3,CASSVSADTQYF,TGTGCCAGCAGCGTAAGTGCAGATACGCAGTATTTT
TRBV12-3/TRBV12-4,-,TRBD2,TRBJ2-3,CASTPTSGAFTDTQYF,TGTGCCAGCACCCCGACTAGCGGGGCCTTCACAGATACGCAGTATTTT
TRBV6-1,once,-,TRBJ1-6,CASSEAINSPLHF,TGTGCCAGCAGTGAAGCGATAAATTCACCCCTCCACTTT
TRBV12-3/TRBV12-4,-,-,TRBJ1-2,CASSFSRANYGYTF,TGTGCCAGCAGTTTTTCTCGAGCTAACTATGGCTACACCTTC
TRBV5-4,-,TRBD2,TRBJ2-1,CASSPAGGANEQFF,TGTGCCAGCAGCCCAGCGGGGGGGGCTAATGAGCAGTTCTTC
TRBV25-1,-,TRBD1,TRBJ1-2,CASSDPGQGGYGYTF,TGTGCCAGCAGTGACCCGGGACAGGGGGGCTATGGCTACACCTTC
TRBV7-6,-,-,TRBJ2-2,CASSLTLNTGELFF,TGTGCCAGCAGCCTGACCTTGAACACCGGGGAGCTGTTTTTT
TRBV14,-,-,TRBJ2-3,CASSSPGRSTDTQYF,TGTGCCAGCAGCTCGCCGGGACGGAGCACAGATACGCAGTATTTT
TRBV19,-,-,TRBJ1-3,CASSMDTIYF,TGTGCCAGTAGTATGGACACCATATATTTT